The clone carrying this T cell receptor (beta chain) was observed a handful of times. The antigen is undetermined. The memory fraction was CD4+CD45RO+CD25- cells. Overall study findings and caveats: The larger cohort examined one V-J beta rearrangement, not whole repertoires. Tumor Tregs overlapped most with tumor, then blood, naive CD4+ cells.

Full-length variable regions came from constant-region reverse primers plus semi-nested Nested Universal Primer A PCR. TCRdb processed the 5' RACE reads anew with MiXCR; each CDR3 protein has one entry. The sample records some 62,000 distinct CDR3 sequences, approximately 23% being singletons. The V gene end was trimmed by 5 bases and the J gene end by 3 bases; junction bases not matched to a gene: 4. The germline CDR1 and CDR2 sequences are SEHNR and FQNEAQ (reference sequence). The CDR3 contains 15 residues. The receptor's source is a female donor with breast cancer. V is TRBV7-9 and J is TRBJ1-5; 10 bases are a match to TRBD1. The sequencing input was memory CD4+ T cells sorted from a lymph node. The subset here: memory CD4+ T cells, CD4+CD45RO+CD25-. CDR3 in amino acids: CASSGGTGANQPQHF. The DNA for the CDR3 is TGTGCCAGCAGCGGTGGGACAGGGGCCAATCAGCCCCAGCATTTT.